This TCR beta chain appears in the sequencing data of a study of cytomegalovirus exposure and HLA in healthy donors. Study-wide results and caveats: Many donors carried some public TCRs, although rarity characterized most TCR sequences.

On this clone itself: Its antigen is unidentified.

The PCR made use of 60 Vbeta and 13 Jbeta primers. Clones were sequenced by immunoSEQ multiplex PCR, and TCRdb holds only the in-frame ones, with some missing. The table shows fewer than 30,000 clones, with about 64% occurring only once. CDR1 and CDR2 from the germline V gene are MNHEY and SMNVEV (reference sequence). Trimming took 2 bases from V and 2 from J; bases not matched to a gene: 3. CDR3 length equals 16 residues. The sequence was collected from a male donor in good health and CMV-seropositive. The rearrangement joins TRBV27 to TRBJ1-5, with 10 bases matching TRBD1. Sequencing input: PBMCs. The CDR3 sequence: CASSLEGTGGNQPQHF. CDR3 in DNA: TGTGCCAGCAGTTTAGAGGGGACAGGGGGCAATCAGCCCCAGCATTTT.